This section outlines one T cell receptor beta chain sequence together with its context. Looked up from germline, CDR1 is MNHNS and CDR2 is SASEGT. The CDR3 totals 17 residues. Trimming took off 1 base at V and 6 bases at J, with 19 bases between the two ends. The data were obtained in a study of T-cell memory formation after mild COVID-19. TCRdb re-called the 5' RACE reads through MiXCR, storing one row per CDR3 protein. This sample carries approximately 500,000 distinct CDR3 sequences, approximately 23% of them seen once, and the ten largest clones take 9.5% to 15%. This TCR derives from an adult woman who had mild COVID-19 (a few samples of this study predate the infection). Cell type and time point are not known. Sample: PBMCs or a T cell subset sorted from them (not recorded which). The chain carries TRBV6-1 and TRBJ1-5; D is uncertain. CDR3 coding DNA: TGTGCCAGCAGTGAAGTGGTTAGGGAGGGATGGAGTCAGCCCCAGCATTTT. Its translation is CASSEVVREGWSQPQHF.